This T cell receptor (beta chain) derives from a study of monozygotic twins with inflammatory bowel disease. Around 4,000 ng of total RNA went into each TCR library. TCRdb re-analyzed the 5' RACE reads; it lists each CDR3 protein once, without DNA. The sample holds 85,000 to 110,000 distinct CDR3 sequences. The sequenced material came from blood. This receptor was obtained from a human donor with ulcerative colitis or Crohn's disease, or a healthy co-twin of an affected twin (not recorded which).

CDR3 sequence: CSAGQGRGGYTF. J is TRBJ1-2 and V is TRBV20-1; there is no DNA to check the TCRdb D call of TRBD1. Per the germline V gene, CDR1 is DFQATT and CDR2 is SNEGSKA (reference sequence). The CDR3 contains 12 residues.